This T cell receptor beta chain was identified in a study of glioma-infiltrating T cells after dendritic cell vaccination (dated by TCRdb to 2016 to 2017). About the investigation overall: The cohort comprised around 15 glioblastoma patients from Phase I and II dendritic cell vaccination trials, 9 newly diagnosed and 6 with recurrent disease. Each patient was given three intradermal dendritic cell vaccine injections, spaced two weeks apart, in the arm below the axilla. In glioblastoma patients vaccinated with dendritic cells, deep sequencing of TCR beta CDR3 regions served to measure tumor-infiltrating lymphocyte content and to compare repertoires between tumor and blood. The vaccine consisted of monocyte-derived dendritic cells cultured less than nine days with IL-4 and GM-CSF, then pulsed overnight with autologous tumor lysate. Survival after dendritic cell vaccination was correlated with TCR sequencing metrics, such as TIL content and the overlap between tumor and blood repertoires. Between the early 2000s and the early 2010s, patients were given autologous tumor lysate-pulsed dendritic cell vaccination.

Turning to this clone: Its antigen has not been determined. The record has no base qualities; no much larger clone is one base away.

What the work shows at the level of the full study, not this receptor alone: The response model built on TCR overlap across three groups was characterized as speculative, with prospective validation still needed. The cohort was small and heterogeneous, only a few patients had full blood and tumor sets, and even fewer had initial-recurrent tumor pairs. Higher estimated pretreatment TIL content predicted longer time to progression and overall survival after dendritic cell vaccination. No direct relationship between TCR clonality and survival was found, suggesting that a diverse polyclonal response may matter.

Cut back by 5 bases and 2 bases, the V and J ends lie 16 bases apart. There are 15 amino acids in the CDR3, from cysteine to phenylalanine inclusive. Left in the record is the CDR3 DNA by itself, 45 bases read in frame from the first base. The germline V gene (reference sequence) specifies LNHDA as CDR1 and SQIVND as CDR2. Using the immunoSEQ assay, TCRB CDR3 regions were amplified from roughly 1.8 micrograms of genomic DNA, or from all available DNA when less than that was on hand. For multiplex PCR, 60 forward primers for TCR V beta segments and 13 reverse primers for J beta segments were used. To estimate reads per starting template, synthetic control templates were spiked into each sample at limiting dilution. Reads of 87 bp were generated by sequencing on the Illumina HiSeq System. In the paper's pipeline: PCR and sequencing errors were removed by a nearest neighbor algorithm that merged closely related sequences. TCR overlap was defined as the percentage of unique tumor TCR beta sequences that were also found in the peripheral blood of the same patient. This immuneACCESS table, as held by TCRdb, lists in-frame sequences with V and J called but not all clones. Of the missing ones, under half trace to an unresolved V gene in checked studies; the others have no known cause. V and J calls and clone size are as listed in that table; D and trimming were resolved from the DNA. This sample holds approximately 10,000 clones; 70% to 85% were observed only once. The top ten constitute roughly two fifths of the sample.

This specimen's time point label, interpreted: after dendritic cell vaccination, including at tumor progression/relapse. Selection of patients required sufficient residual fresh-frozen tumor tissue and over two years of available survival data. None of the glioblastoma patients carried an isocitrate dehydrogenase mutation, although molecular status otherwise varied. PBMC were collected before vaccination, two weeks after the third vaccination, and at tumor progression if tumor progression occurred. The Qiagen DNeasy Blood extraction Kit was used for extraction of genomic DNA. This TCR was recovered from a human donor with glioblastoma. Recombination connected TRBV19 to TRBJ2-7; the D segment could be TRBD1, given 6 matching bases. The sample here was blood, taken after dendritic cell vaccination. The CDR3 is CASSATGRKAYEQYF. The sequenced DNA: TGTGCCAGTAGTGCCACAGGGAGAAAGGCCTACGAGCAGTACTTC.